This T cell receptor beta chain was recovered during a study of shared clonotypes between healthy human individuals. Study-level information: Samples came from a couple of female and a few male donors aged 18 to 49. Study outcomes and limitations: The study found roughly 5% of naive CD4 clonotypes shared across a few donors. Shared clonotypes across all four donors exceeded non-shared ones in generation probability.

This clone was detected once. Its antigen is not known. Each subset's genomic DNA was shared equally among a number of immunoSEQ plates. Assay used: immunoSEQ multiplex PCR; TCRdb lists only in-frame clones, some missing. The sample yields roughly 2.6 million clones, 85% to 95% seen once. This clonotype originated in a man younger than 35 in good health. Material: naive CD4+ T cells sorted from blood. Subset described: CD45RA+ positively selected.

In DNA form, the CDR3 reads TGTGCCACCAGCAGAGATTGGGGATACTCGGGCAATGAGCAGTTCTTC. This gives the protein CATSRDWGYSGNEQFF. The V and J genes are TRBV15 and TRBJ2-1; D is unclear. The V end was cut by 0 bases, the J end by 6 bases, with 15 bases between. This CDR3 is 16 amino acids long. CDR1 is LNHNV, CDR2 YYDKDF, per germline (reference sequence).